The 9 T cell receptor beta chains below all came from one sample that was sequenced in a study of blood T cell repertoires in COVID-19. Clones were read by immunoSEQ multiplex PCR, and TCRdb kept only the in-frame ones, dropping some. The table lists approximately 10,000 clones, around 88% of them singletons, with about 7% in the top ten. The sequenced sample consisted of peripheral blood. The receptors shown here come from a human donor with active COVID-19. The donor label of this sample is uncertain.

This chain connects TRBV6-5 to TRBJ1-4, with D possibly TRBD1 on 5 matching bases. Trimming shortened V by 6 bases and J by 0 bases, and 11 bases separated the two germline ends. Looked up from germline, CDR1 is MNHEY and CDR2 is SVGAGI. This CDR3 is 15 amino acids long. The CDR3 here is CASRFRAATNEKLFF. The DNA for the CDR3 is TGTGCCAGCAGGTTCAGGGCTGCAACTAATGAAAAACTGTTTTTT.

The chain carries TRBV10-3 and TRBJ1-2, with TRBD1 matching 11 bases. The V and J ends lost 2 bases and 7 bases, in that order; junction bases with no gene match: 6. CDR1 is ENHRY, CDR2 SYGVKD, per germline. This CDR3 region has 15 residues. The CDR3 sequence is CAISERDRGSGGYTF. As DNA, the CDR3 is TGTGCCATCAGTGAGAGGGACAGGGGGAGTGGTGGCTACACCTTC.

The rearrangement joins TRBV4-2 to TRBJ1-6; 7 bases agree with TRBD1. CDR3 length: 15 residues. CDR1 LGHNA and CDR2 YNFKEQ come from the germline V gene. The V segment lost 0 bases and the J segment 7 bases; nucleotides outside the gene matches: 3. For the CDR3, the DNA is TGTGCCAGCAGCCAAGAAACAGGGGCAAATTCACCCCTCCACTTT. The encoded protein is CASSQETGANSPLHF.

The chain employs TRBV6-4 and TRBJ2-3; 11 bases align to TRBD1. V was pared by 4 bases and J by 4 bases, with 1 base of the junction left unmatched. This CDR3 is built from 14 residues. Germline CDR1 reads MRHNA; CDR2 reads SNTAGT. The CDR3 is CASSGTGGADTQYF. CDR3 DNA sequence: TGTGCCAGCAGTGGGACAGGGGGCGCAGATACGCAGTATTTT.

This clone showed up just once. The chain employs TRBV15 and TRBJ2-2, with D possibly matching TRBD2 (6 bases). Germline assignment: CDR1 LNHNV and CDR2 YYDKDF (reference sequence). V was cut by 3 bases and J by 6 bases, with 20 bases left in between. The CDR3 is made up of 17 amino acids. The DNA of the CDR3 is TGTGCCACCAGCAGGGCCGGGACTCTTCTTAGTGCCGGGGAGCTGTTTTTT. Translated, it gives CATSRAGTLLSAGELFF.

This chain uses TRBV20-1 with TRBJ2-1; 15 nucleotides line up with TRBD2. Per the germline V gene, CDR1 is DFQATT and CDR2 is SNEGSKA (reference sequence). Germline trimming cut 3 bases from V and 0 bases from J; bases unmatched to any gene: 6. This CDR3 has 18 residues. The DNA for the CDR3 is TGCAGTGCTAGTGGGACTAGCGGGAGGTCGAGCTCCTACAATGAGCAGTTCTTC. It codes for CSASGTSGRSSSYNEQFF.

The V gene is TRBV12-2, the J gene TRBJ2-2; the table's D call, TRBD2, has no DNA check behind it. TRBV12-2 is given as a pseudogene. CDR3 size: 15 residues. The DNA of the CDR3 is TGTGCAAGTCGCTTGGCGGCGGGAGAGACCGGGGAGCTGTTTTTT. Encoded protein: CASRLAAGETGELFF.

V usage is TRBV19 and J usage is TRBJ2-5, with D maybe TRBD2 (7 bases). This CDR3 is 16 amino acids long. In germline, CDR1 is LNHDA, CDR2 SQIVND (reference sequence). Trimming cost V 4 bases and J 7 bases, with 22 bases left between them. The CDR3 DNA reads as TGTGCCAGTAGTACCTGGGGGGGAGGGGGTTCGCGGACCCAGTACTTC. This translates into CASSTWGGGGSRTQYF.

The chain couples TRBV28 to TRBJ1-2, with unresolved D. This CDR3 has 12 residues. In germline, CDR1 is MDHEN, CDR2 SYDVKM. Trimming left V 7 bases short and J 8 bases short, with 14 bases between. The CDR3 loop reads CASTYSGYGYTF. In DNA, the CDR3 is TGTGCCAGCACTTACTCGGGGTACGGCTACACCTTC.